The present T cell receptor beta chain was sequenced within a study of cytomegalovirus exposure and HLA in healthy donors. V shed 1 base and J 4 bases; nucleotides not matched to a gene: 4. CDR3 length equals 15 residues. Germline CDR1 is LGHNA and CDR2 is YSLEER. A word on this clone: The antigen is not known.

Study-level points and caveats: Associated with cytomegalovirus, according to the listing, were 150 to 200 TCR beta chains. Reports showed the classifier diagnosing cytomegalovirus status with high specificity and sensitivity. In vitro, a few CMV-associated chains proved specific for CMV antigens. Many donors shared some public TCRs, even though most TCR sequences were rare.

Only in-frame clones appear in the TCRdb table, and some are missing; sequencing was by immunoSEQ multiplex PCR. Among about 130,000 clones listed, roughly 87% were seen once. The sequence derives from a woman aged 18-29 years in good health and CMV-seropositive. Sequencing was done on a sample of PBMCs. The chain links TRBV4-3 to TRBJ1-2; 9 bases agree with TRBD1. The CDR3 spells CASSQGEQGAYGYTF. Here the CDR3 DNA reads TGCGCCAGCAGCCAAGGTGAACAGGGGGCCTATGGCTACACCTTC.